This is a list of T cell receptor beta chains from one sample in a study of T cell changes during pregnancy in multiple sclerosis. The table came from immunoSEQ multiplex PCR; TCRdb's copy has only in-frame clones and leaves some out. The sample includes under 50,000 clones, approximately 95% of them seen just once. This sample comprised CD8+ T cells from peripheral blood mononuclear cells, obtained in the first trimester of pregnancy. Receptors originate from a female donor with multiple sclerosis, enrolled in a pregnancy study. CDR3s include the opening cysteine and the closing phenylalanine or tryptophan. A D gene is named only where the DNA matches it firmly. Size is omitted from some rows. Given values are once, few, many or a class for expanded clones.

clone size	V gene	D gene	J gene	CDR3 length	CDR3 protein	CDR3 DNA
.	TRBV7-8	.	TRBJ2-1	12	CASTYTRNEQFF	TGTGCCAGCACCTATACCCGCAATGAGCAGTTCTTC
.	TRBV14	.	TRBJ1-4	16	CASSQATGRRGEKLFF	TGTGCCAGCAGCCAAGCTACAGGGCGAAGGGGTGAAAAACTGTTTTTT
.	TRBV30	TRBD1	TRBJ1-5	17	CAWSRDRDWENNQPQHF	TGTGCCTGGAGTAGGGACAGGGATTGGGAGAACAATCAGCCCCAGCATTTT
once	TRBV19	TRBD2	TRBJ2-2	16	CASSIGLAGVPGELFF	TGTGCCAGTAGTATAGGACTAGCGGGAGTCCCCGGGGAGCTGTTTTTT
.	TRBV7-9	.	TRBJ2-1	15	CASSFVVGGAKEQFF	TGTGCCAGCAGCTTTGTTGTTGGGGGGGCCAAGGAGCAGTTCTTC
.	TRBV9	.	TRBJ2-3	15	CASSVGTTSTDTQYF	TGTGCCAGCAGCGTAGGGACTACAAGCACAGATACGCAGTATTTT
.	TRBV6-5	.	TRBJ2-7	14	CASSYNPSLAEQYF	TGTGCCAGCAGCTATAACCCTTCTTTAGCCGAGCAGTACTTC
.	TRBV19	TRBD1	TRBJ1-1	11	CASSTGGEAFF	TGTGCCAGCTCAACAGGGGGTGAAGCTTTCTTT
.	TRBV4-1	.	TRBJ1-1	14	CASSQRGGNTEAFF	TGCGCCAGCAGCCAACGGGGGGGGAACACTGAAGCTTTCTTT
.	TRBV19	TRBD1	TRBJ1-2	15	CASSITGGMLYGYTF	TGTGCCAGTAGTATAACAGGGGGCATGCTGTATGGCTACACCTTC
.	TRBV28	TRBD1	TRBJ2-1	14	CASSLTGGTDEQFF	TGTGCCAGCAGTTTGACAGGGGGCACGGATGAGCAGTTCTTC
.	TRBV6-4	TRBD2	TRBJ2-7	18	CASSVRGGTGTNSYEQYF	TGTGCCAGCAGTGTGCGGGGGGGCACCGGGACAAACTCCTACGAGCAGTACTTC
.	TRBV6-5	.	TRBJ1-5	13	CASRGASNQPQHF	TGTGCCAGCAGGGGGGCGAGCAATCAGCCCCAGCATTTT
.	TRBV27	.	TRBJ2-2	16	CASSLRAADYTGELFF	TGTGCCAGCAGTTTAAGGGCAGCGGACTACACCGGGGAGCTGTTTTTT